This record looks at one T cell receptor (beta chain) sequence and its context. These data are taken from a study of blood T cell repertoires in COVID-19. Profiled with immunoSEQ multiplex PCR; TCRdb holds only in-frame clones, not every one. The sample contains about 66,000 clones, around four fifths of which appear only once. Looked up from germline, CDR1 is SGHVS and CDR2 is FQNEAQ. Trimming removed 1 base from V and 4 bases from J; junction bases left unmatched: 5. The CDR3 sequence is 15 residues long. Sequencing used peripheral blood. This chain links TRBV7-8 with TRBJ2-7; 9 nucleotides line up with TRBD2. The clonotype was recovered from a human donor in a cohort sampled during active COVID-19. The CDR3 loop reads CASSLDPAGGYEQYF. The CDR3 DNA reads as TGTGCCAGCAGCTTAGACCCAGCGGGAGGATACGAGCAGTACTTC.